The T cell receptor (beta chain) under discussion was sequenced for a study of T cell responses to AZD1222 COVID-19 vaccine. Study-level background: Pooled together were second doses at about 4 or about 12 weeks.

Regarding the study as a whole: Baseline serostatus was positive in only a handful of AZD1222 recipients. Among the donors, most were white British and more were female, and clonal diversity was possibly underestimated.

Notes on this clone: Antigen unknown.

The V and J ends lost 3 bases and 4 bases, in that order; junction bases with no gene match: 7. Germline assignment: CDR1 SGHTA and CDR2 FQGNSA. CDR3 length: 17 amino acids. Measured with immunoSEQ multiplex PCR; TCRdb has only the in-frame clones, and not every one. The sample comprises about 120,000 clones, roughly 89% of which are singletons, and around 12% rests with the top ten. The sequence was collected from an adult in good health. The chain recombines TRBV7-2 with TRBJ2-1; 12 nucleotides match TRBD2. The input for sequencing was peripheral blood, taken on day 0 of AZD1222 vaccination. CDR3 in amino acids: CASSFYGTSGFYNEQFF. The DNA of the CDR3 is TGTGCCAGCAGCTTCTATGGGACTAGCGGGTTTTACAATGAGCAGTTCTTC.